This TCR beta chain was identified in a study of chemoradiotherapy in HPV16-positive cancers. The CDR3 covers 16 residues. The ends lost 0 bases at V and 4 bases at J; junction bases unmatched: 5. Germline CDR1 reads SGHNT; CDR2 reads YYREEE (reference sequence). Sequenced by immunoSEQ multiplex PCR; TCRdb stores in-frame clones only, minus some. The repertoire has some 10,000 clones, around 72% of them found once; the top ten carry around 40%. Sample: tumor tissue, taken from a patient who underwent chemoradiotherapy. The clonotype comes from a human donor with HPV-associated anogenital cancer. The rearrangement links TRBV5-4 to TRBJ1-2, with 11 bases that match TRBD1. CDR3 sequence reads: CASSLGGTGGSYGYTF. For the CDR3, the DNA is TGTGCCAGCAGCTTGGGCGGGACAGGGGGGAGCTATGGCTACACCTTC.